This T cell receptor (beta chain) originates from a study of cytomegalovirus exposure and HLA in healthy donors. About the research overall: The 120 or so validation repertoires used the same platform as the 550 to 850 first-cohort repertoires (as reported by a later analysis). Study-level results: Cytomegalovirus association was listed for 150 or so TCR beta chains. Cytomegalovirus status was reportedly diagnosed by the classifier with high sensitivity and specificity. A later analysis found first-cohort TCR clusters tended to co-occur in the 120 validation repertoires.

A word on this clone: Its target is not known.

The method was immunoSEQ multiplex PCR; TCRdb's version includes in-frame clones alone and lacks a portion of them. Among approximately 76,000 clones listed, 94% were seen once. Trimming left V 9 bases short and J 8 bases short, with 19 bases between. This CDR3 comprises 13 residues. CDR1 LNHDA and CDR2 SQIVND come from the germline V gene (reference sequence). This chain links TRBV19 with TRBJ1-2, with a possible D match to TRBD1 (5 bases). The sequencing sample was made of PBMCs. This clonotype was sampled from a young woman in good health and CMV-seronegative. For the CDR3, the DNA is TGTGCCAGCAGCAGGGTCGGTAAAGTCGGCTACACCTTC. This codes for CASSRVGKVGYTF.